This T cell receptor (beta chain) stems from a study of shared clonotypes between healthy human individuals. Execution of the assay was at deep level. Every immunoSEQ plate was one replicate of a subset's evenly spread DNA. Some clones are missing from TCRdb's copy, which holds only in-frame ones; the method was immunoSEQ multiplex PCR. Of around 2,000,000 clones in the sample, less than 95% were seen once. About this clone itself: The antigen is undetermined.

General observations from the study: Few donors limited the genetic and exposure-history diversity represented.

CD8 cells regarded as naive lacked CD45RO, were positively chosen for CCR7, and omitted terminally differentiated effector memory CD45RA+ cells. This CDR3 spans 15 amino acids. Germline V gives CDR1 MNHEY, CDR2 SMNVEV (reference sequence). V dropped 6 bases and J dropped 2 bases, with 16 bases sitting between them. This clonotype originated in a man aged 18 to 30 in good health. Sequencing was performed on naive CD8+ T cells sorted from blood. The V call is TRBV27, the J call TRBJ2-5, with D possibly TRBD1 on 6 matching bases. CDR3: CASSWAGDDQETQYF. For the CDR3, the DNA is TGTGCCAGCAGCTGGGCAGGGGACGATCAAGAGACCCAGTACTTC.